The source of this T cell receptor beta chain is a study of cytomegalovirus exposure and HLA in healthy donors. Study-level points and caveats: It was reportedly the case that the classifier diagnosed cytomegalovirus status with high specificity and sensitivity.

60 Vbeta and 13 Jbeta primers were used in PCR. As originally analysed: About 12 million of the 60 million to 80 million unique TCR beta chains counted in a later analysis were shared. Assay used: immunoSEQ multiplex PCR; TCRdb lists only in-frame clones, some missing. V and J calls and clone size are those listed in that table; D and trimming were worked out from the DNA. The sample gives about 130,000 clones, 75% to 85% of which show up once; around 2.5% is in the top ten. The CDR3 loop spans 15 amino acids. V trimming: 10 bases; J trimming: 0 bases; junction bases outside the gene matches: 5. From germline, CDR1 is SGDLS and CDR2 YYNGEE. To note about this clone: Its antigen is not known.

The clonotype comes from a man aged 30 to 45 in good health and CMV-seronegative. This rearrangement joins TRBV9 to TRBJ2-6; TRBD2 aligns across 9 bases. Material: PBMCs. CDR3 in amino acids: CASREGDSGANVLTF. For the CDR3, the DNA is TGTGCCTCGCGGGAGGGGGACTCTGGGGCCAACGTCCTGACTTTC.